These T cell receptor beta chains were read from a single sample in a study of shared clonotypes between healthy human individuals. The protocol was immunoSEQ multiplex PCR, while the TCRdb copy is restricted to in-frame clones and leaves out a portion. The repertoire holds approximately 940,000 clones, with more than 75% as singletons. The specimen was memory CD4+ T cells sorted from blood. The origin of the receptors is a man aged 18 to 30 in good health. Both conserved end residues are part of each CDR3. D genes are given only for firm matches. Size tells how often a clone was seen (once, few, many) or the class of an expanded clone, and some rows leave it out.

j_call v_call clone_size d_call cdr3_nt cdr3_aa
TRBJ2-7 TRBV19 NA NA TGTGCCAGTAGTTACCGACCGGGACAAAGGGTACCCGAGCAGTACTTC CASSYRPGQRVPEQYF
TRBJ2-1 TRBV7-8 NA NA TGTGCCAGCAGCTTAGGGGGTAGCCCTGAGCAGTTCTTC CASSLGGSPEQFF
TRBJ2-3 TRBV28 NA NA TGTGCCAGCAGTTTCGACAGAAGCACAGATACGCAGTATTTT CASSFDRSTDTQYF
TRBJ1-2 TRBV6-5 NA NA TGTGCCAGCAGGCGGGGGGGTGGTGGCTACACCTTC CASRRGGGGYTF
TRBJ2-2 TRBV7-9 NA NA TGTGCCAGCAGCTTAGCTCATACCGGGGAGCTGTTTTTT CASSLAHTGELFF
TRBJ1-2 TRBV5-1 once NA TGCGCCAGCAGCTTGGACCGAGTACAGGTCTATGGCTACACCTTC CASSLDRVQVYGYTF
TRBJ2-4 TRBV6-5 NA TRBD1 TGTGCCAGCAGTTACTCCGGACAGGGAGGCAAAAACATTCAGTACTTC CASSYSGQGGKNIQYF
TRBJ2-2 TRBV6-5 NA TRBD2 TGTGCCAGCAGTTATCTCCTAGCGGGGGGGCCCGGGGAGCTGTTTTTT CASSYLLAGGPGELFF
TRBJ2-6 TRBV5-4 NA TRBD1 TGTGCCAGCAACCCCGACAGGGGGGGTATTGGGGCCAACGTCCTGACTTTC CASNPDRGGIGANVLTF
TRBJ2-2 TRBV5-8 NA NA TGTGCCAGCAGCTTGAACAGGGTACGAACCGGGGAGCTGTTTTTT CASSLNRVRTGELFF
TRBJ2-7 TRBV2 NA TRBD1 TGTGCCAGCAGTAACAGGGGTCTTACCTACGAGCAGTACTTC CASSNRGLTYEQYF
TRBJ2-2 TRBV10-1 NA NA TGCGCCAGCAGTGAGCGGGTAACCGGGGAGCTGTTTTTT CASSERVTGELFF
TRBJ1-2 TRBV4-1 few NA TGCGCCAGCAGCCAAGGGACGGCTAGAGGGGACTATGGCTACACCTTC CASSQGTARGDYGYTF
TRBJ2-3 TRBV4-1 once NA TGCGCCAGCACCCAAGGGATCACAGATACGCAGTATTTT CASTQGITDTQYF
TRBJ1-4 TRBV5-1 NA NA TGCGCCAGCAGCACCGGGACCGGGAATGAAAAACTGTTTTTT CASSTGTGNEKLFF
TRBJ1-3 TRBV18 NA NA TGTGCCAGCTCACCACCCCGGACATCTGGAAACACCATATATTTT CASSPPRTSGNTIYF
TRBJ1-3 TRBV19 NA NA TGTGCCAGTAGTGACCCGGGACGAGGGAACACCATATATTTT CASSDPGRGNTIYF
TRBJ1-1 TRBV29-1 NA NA TGCAGCGTTGCCGAAAAGGCTGAAGCTTTCTTT CSVAEKAEAFF
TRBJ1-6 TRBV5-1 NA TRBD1 TGCGCCAGCAGCTTGAGTGGGACAGATAATTCACCCCTCCACTTT CASSLSGTDNSPLHF
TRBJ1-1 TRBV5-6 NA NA TGTGCCAGCAGCTTGTTCCCGAACACTGAAGCTTTCTTT CASSLFPNTEAFF
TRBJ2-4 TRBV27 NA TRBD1 TGTGCCAGCAGCGGGTATGGCAGGGGGCTGGCCAAAAACATTCAGTACTTC CASSGYGRGLAKNIQYF
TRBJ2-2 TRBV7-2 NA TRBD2 TGTGCCAGCAAGAGCGGGAGGGGTACCGGGGAGCTGTTTTTT CASKSGRGTGELFF
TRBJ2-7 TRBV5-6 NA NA TGTGCCAGCAGCTTGCTGAGAGGTGCGGTCGAGCAGTACTTC CASSLLRGAVEQYF
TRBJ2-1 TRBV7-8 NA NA TGTGCCAGCAGCTTGACAGATGTAGGCGATGAGCAGTTCTTC CASSLTDVGDEQFF
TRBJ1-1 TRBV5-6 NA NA TGTGCCAGCAGCTTGGCTACCGGATTTGTGGCTGAAGCTTTCTTT CASSLATGFVAEAFF
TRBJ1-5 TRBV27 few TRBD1 TGTGCCAGCAGTTTAAAGGGACAGGGAGCCAATCAGCCCCAGCATTTT CASSLKGQGANQPQHF
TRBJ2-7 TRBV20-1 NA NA TGCAGTGCTAGTATGGAATACGAGCAGTACTTC CSASMEYEQYF
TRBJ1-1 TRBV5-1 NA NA TGCGCCAGCAGGGGCAGGGTCTCCAGCATGAACACTGAAGCTTTCTTT CASRGRVSSMNTEAFF
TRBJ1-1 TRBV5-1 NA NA TGCGCCAGCAGTCGCACAGGGCCCCCCACTGAAGCTTTCTTT CASSRTGPPTEAFF
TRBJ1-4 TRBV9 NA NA TGTGCCAGCAGCGTAGCAAGGGCGGCAACTAATGAAAAACTGTTTTTT CASSVARAATNEKLFF
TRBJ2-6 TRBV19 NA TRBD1 TGTGCCAGTGCTCCGAGACAGGGGGCGCCTGGGGCCAACGTCCTGACTTTC CASAPRQGAPGANVLTF
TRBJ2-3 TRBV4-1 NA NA TGCGCCAGCAGCCCAACAGGGAGCACAGATACGCAGTATTTT CASSPTGSTDTQYF
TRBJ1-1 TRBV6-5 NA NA TGTGCCAGCAGAAACACTGGGGGCGTGGGGACTGAAGCTTTCTTT CASRNTGGVGTEAFF
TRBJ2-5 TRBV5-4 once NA TGTGCCAGCAGCTTGAGAGGGAGCGAGACCCAGTACTTC CASSLRGSETQYF
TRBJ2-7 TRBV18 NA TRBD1 TGTGCCAGCTCACCACTGGACAGGGGAGGTATCTACGAGCAGTACTTC CASSPLDRGGIYEQYF
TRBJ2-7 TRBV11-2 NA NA TGTGCCAGCAGCTTAGATCACAGGGAGAGCTACGAGCAGTACTTC CASSLDHRESYEQYF